These 24 T cell receptor beta chains came from one sample sequenced in a study of T cell changes during pregnancy in multiple sclerosis. Data came from immunoSEQ multiplex PCR; TCRdb stores just in-frame clones and leaves some out. The sample consists of roughly 40,000 clones, roughly 90% of them appearing once. The specimen comprised CD8+ T cells from peripheral blood mononuclear cells, sampled in the first trimester of pregnancy. The receptors shown here come from a female donor with multiple sclerosis, enrolled in a pregnancy study.

In this sample, this clone is medium-sized. V is TRBV7-8 and J is TRBJ1-4, with D possibly being TRBD1 (6 bases). Germline V gene data show CDR1 as SGHVS and CDR2 as FQNEAQ. This CDR3 is built from 15 residues. The ends were cut back, 8 bases at V and 4 bases at J, with 17 bases in the middle. This CDR3 reads CASQLKGEDNEKLFF. As DNA, the CDR3 is TGTGCCAGCCAATTGAAGGGGGAAGATAATGAAAAACTGTTTTTT.

V and J are TRBV11-2 and TRBJ1-5, with D uncertain. V lost 5 bases, J lost 5 bases, and 10 bases lay in between. CDR1 is SGHAT and CDR2 is FQNNGV in the germline V gene. The CDR3 is 13 amino acids. CDR3 in amino acids: CASSVYSDQPQHF. CDR3 DNA sequence: TGTGCCAGCAGCGTGTACAGTGATCAGCCCCAGCATTTT. The full variable domain, with the rest looked up from reference TRBV11-2 and TRBJ1-5, is EAGVAQSPRYKIIEKRQSVAFWCNPISGHATLYWYQQILGQGPKLLIQFQNNGVVDDSQLPKDRFSAERLKGVDSTLKIQPAKLEDSAVYLCASSVYSDQPQHFGDGTRLSIL.

V gene TRBV6-6 combines with J gene TRBJ2-1, with a tentative D call TRBD2 (6 bases). V was pared by 3 bases and J by 8 bases, with 17 bases between. This CDR3 region has 15 residues. The germline CDR1 and CDR2 sequences are MNHNY and SVGAGI (reference sequence). CDR3: CASSYGGSPGDEQFF. Here the CDR3 DNA reads TGTGCCAGCAGTTATGGTGGGAGCCCGGGGGATGAGCAGTTCTTC.

The rearrangement joins TRBV19 to TRBJ1-5; possibly TRBD1 for D (5 bases). The CDR3 is 15 amino acids. Germline loops: CDR1 LNHDA, CDR2 SQIVND (reference sequence). V shed 6 bases and J shed 5 bases, with 17 bases lying between them. CDR3 sequence (DNA): TGTGCCAGTAGATTCGACAGTGTCCTCCATCAGCCCCAGCATTTT. Its protein is CASRFDSVLHQPQHF.

The V and J genes are TRBV5-6 and TRBJ2-1, with a weak D call TRBD1 (6 bases). This CDR3 has 14 amino acids. The V gene's germline CDR1 is SGHDT and CDR2 YYEEEE. Deletions cut 3 bases from V and 4 bases from J, with 11 bases between. This CDR3 reads CASSSGTPYNEQFF. The CDR3 DNA is TGTGCCAGCAGCTCTGGGACACCGTACAATGAGCAGTTCTTC.

In its sample, this clone was seen once. The J gene is TRBJ2-3, the V gene TRBV5-6, with D possibly TRBD1 on 5 matching bases. This CDR3 comprises 16 residues. The V end was cut by 2 bases, the J end by 2 bases, with 15 bases between. The V gene's germline CDR1 is SGHDT and CDR2 YYEEEE. The CDR3: CASSFGASVPTDTQYF. The CDR3, as DNA: TGTGCCAGCAGCTTTGGGGCTAGTGTCCCCACAGATACGCAGTATTTT.

The chain joins TRBV27 to TRBJ2-1, with 12 bases identical to TRBD2. The trim removed 2 bases at V and 10 bases at J, leaving 6 bases unmatched. The germline CDR1 and CDR2 sequences are MNHEY and SMNVEV (reference sequence). This CDR3 has 15 amino acids. CDR3 loop: CASSLALAGGQEQFF. CDR3 sequence (DNA): TGTGCCAGCAGTTTAGCCCTAGCGGGGGGGCAGGAGCAGTTCTTC.

The rearrangement uses TRBV7-3 and TRBJ2-1; 11 bases match TRBD2. The CDR3 contains 20 residues. Germline-derived CDR1 and CDR2 are SGHTA and FQGTGA. Germline trimming cut 2 bases from V and 0 bases from J; bases unmatched to any gene: 12. The CDR3 nucleotides read TGTGCCAGCAGCTTATGGGGGGCACTAGCGGGGGATAGCTCCTACAATGAGCAGTTCTTC. It is translated as CASSLWGALAGDSSYNEQFF.

This clone has a single count. The chain employs TRBV20-1 and TRBJ1-4; 7 bases line up with TRBD1. The CDR3 loop spans 11 amino acids. Germline loops: CDR1 DFQATT, CDR2 SNEGSKA (reference sequence). The ends lost 3 bases at V and 12 bases at J; junction bases unmatched: 4. The CDR3 coding sequence is TGCAGTGCTAGTATTCAGGGGGAACTGTTTTTT. Translating it yields CSASIQGELFF.

CDR3 protein: CASSFPLGAGGKYNEQFF. As DNA, the CDR3 is TGTGCCAGCAGCTTCCCGCTGGGGGCGGGGGGCAAATACAATGAGCAGTTCTTC. The V and J genes are TRBV7-9 and TRBJ2-1, with 8 bases matching TRBD2. Germline CDR1 reads SEHNR; CDR2 reads FQNEAQ (reference sequence). This CDR3 spans 18 amino acids. The trim removed 3 bases at V and 4 bases at J, leaving 14 bases unmatched.

The rearrangement uses TRBV9 and TRBJ1-1; TRBD1 aligns across 10 bases. CDR3 length equals 14 residues. With V trimmed by 0 bases and J by 7 bases, 3 bases remained unmatched. Looked up from germline, CDR1 is SGDLS and CDR2 is YYNGEE. The CDR3, as DNA: TGTGCCAGCAGCGTAGAGACAGGGGGCAGTGAAGCTTTCTTT. Its protein product is CASSVETGGSEAFF.

This chain uses TRBV9 with TRBJ1-1, with unresolved D. The ends were cut back, 0 bases at V and 7 bases at J, with 10 bases in the middle. This CDR3 has 13 residues. Germline V gene lookup returns CDR1 SGDLS and CDR2 YYNGEE. The CDR3 sequence: CASSVVSQVEAFF. The CDR3 nucleotides read TGTGCCAGCAGCGTAGTTTCGCAGGTTGAAGCTTTCTTT.

This clone was seen a single time. The chain is built from TRBV6-6 and TRBJ2-5; 8 bases are shared with TRBD1. From germline, CDR1 is MNHNY and CDR2 SVGAGI (reference sequence). The V gene end was trimmed by 6 bases and the J gene end by 1 base; junction bases not matched to a gene: 7. The length of the CDR3 is 15 residues. CDR3 amino acids: CASSDRDRSQETQYF. The CDR3 DNA is TGTGCCAGCAGCGACCGGGACAGGAGCCAAGAGACCCAGTACTTC.

The chain employs TRBV5-6 and TRBJ2-7; 11 positions match TRBD2. Germline-derived CDR1 and CDR2 are SGHDT and YYEEEE. The CDR3 covers 15 residues. Unmatched junction bases numbered 5, after V lost 4 bases and J lost 2 bases. The chain's CDR3 is CASSPLAGGTYEQYF. CDR3 nucleotides: TGTGCCAGCAGCCCCTTAGCGGGGGGGACCTACGAGCAGTACTTC.

This sequence joins TRBV6-1 and TRBJ1-1; 7 bases agree with TRBD1. V gave up 10 bases and J gave up 6 bases; unmatched junction bases: 14. The CDR3 is 14 amino acids. Germline V gene lookup returns CDR1 MNHNS and CDR2 SASEGT. This CDR3 is CAIPGQRHGSEAFF. CDR3 DNA sequence: TGTGCCATCCCGGGACAGAGACACGGGTCTGAAGCTTTCTTT.

V gene TRBV10-1 combines with J gene TRBJ2-3, with 9 bases aligning to TRBD1. Germline loops: CDR1 WNHNN, CDR2 SYGVQD (reference sequence). V lost 4 bases to trimming and J lost 0 bases; unmatched junction nucleotides: 2. The length of the CDR3 is 15 residues. Here the CDR3 reads CASSGTGESTDTQYF. The DNA of the CDR3 is TGCGCCAGCAGTGGGACAGGGGAAAGCACAGATACGCAGTATTTT.

The chain carries TRBV7-9 and TRBJ1-2; D call uncertain. Germline V lookup: CDR1 SEHNR, CDR2 FQNEAQ (reference sequence). CDR3 length equals 13 residues. Trimming took 5 bases from V and 3 from J, leaving 10 bases between them. The CDR3, as DNA: TGTGCCAGCAGCGCCCCGGAGGACTATGGCTACACCTTC. Translated: CASSAPEDYGYTF. Variable domain in full (rest from reference TRBV7-9 and TRBJ1-2): DTGVSQNPRHKITKRGQNVTFRCDPISEHNRLYWYRQTLGQGPEFLTYFQNEAQLEKSRLLSDRFSAERPKGSFSTLEIQRTEQGDSAMYLCASSAPEDYGYTFGSGTRLTVV.

This clone occurred a few times. V gene TRBV5-4 combines with J gene TRBJ2-5; no clear D gene. The ends were cut back, 3 bases at V and 0 bases at J, with 9 bases in the middle. The CDR3 covers 14 residues. Germline assignment: CDR1 SGHNT and CDR2 YYREEE (reference sequence). This chain's CDR3 is CASSYELYQETQYF. Written as DNA, the CDR3 is TGTGCCAGCAGCTACGAACTGTACCAAGAGACCCAGTACTTC.

This rearrangement joins TRBV5-6 to TRBJ2-2; the D is unclear. V was cut by 1 base and J by 3 bases, with 10 bases left in between. Germline lookup yields CDR1 SGHDT and CDR2 YYEEEE. The CDR3 runs 15 residues. CDR3 region: CASSLFVTHTGELFF. The CDR3 nucleotides are TGTGCCAGCAGCTTGTTTGTGACACACACCGGGGAGCTGTTTTTT.

The chain recombines TRBV27 with TRBJ2-7; 7 bases align to TRBD1. Per the germline V gene, CDR1 is MNHEY and CDR2 is SMNVEV (reference sequence). CDR3 size: 14 residues. The V segment lost 2 bases and the J segment 7 bases; nucleotides outside the gene matches: 8. The CDR3 spells CASSLPGTVQEQYF. The DNA for the CDR3 is TGTGCCAGCAGTTTACCAGGGACAGTTCAAGAGCAGTACTTC.

The chain recombines TRBV7-8 with TRBJ2-2, with D perhaps matching TRBD1 (5 bases). V lost 4 bases and J 0 bases, leaving 9 bases between the germline ends. CDR1 is SGHVS and CDR2 is FQNEAQ in the germline V gene. The CDR3 is 15 amino acids. For the CDR3, the DNA is TGTGCCAGCAGCTCGACAGTCGCGAACACCGGGGAGCTGTTTTTT. It encodes CASSSTVANTGELFF.

V and J are TRBV11-2 and TRBJ2-7; 7 bases match TRBD2. V lost 2 bases to trimming and J lost 7 bases; unmatched junction nucleotides: 8. The CDR3 runs 14 residues. CDR1 SGHAT and CDR2 FQNNGV come from the germline V gene. The CDR3 DNA reads TGTGCCAGCAGCTTAACGGGTGGACTAGATGAGCAGTACTTC. Its translation: CASSLTGGLDEQYF.

The CDR3 loop is CASSQDVLEQFF. CDR3 nucleotides: TGTGCCAGCAGCCAAGATGTCCTTGAGCAGTTCTTC. The V gene is TRBV14, the J gene TRBJ2-1; D uncertain. The CDR3 sequence is 12 residues long. V lost 0 bases and J 9 bases, leaving 6 bases between the germline ends. Germline loops: CDR1 SGHDN, CDR2 FVKESK.

This clone was observed a single time. The CDR3 loop reads CASSPTPMTANTEAFF. CDR3 sequence (DNA): TGTGCCAGCTCACCCACACCGATGACAGCGAACACTGAAGCTTTCTTT. J is TRBJ1-1 and V is TRBV18, with D perhaps matching TRBD1 (5 bases). This CDR3 is built from 16 residues. V lost 3 bases and J lost 1, with 15 bases in between. Germline V CDR1 and CDR2: KGHSH, LQKENI.